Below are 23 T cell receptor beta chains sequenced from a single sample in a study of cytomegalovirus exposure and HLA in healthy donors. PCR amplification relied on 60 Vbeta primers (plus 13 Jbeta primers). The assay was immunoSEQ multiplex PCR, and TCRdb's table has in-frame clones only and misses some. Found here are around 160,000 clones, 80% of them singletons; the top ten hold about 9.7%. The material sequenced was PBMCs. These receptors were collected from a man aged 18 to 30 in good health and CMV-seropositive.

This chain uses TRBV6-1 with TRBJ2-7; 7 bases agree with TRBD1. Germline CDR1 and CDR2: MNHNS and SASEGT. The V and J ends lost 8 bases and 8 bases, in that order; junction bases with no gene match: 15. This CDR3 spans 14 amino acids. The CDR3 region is CASHRTGLSGQQYF. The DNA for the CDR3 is TGTGCCAGCCACAGGACAGGACTCTCAGGGCAGCAGTACTTC.

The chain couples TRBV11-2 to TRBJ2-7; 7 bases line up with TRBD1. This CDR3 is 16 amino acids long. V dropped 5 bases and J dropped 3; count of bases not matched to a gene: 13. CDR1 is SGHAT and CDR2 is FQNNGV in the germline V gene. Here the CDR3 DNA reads TGTGCCAGCAGCCCCCCTATCCGGGACAGAAGCTACGAGCAGTACTTC. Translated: CASSPPIRDRSYEQYF. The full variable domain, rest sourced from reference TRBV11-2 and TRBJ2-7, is EAGVAQSPRYKIIEKRQSVAFWCNPISGHATLYWYQQILGQGPKLLIQFQNNGVVDDSQLPKDRFSAERLKGVDSTLKIQPAKLEDSAVYLCASSPPIRDRSYEQYFGPGTRLTVT.

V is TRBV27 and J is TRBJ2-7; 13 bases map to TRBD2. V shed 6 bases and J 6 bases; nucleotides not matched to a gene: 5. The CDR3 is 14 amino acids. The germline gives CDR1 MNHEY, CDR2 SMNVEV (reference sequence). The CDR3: CASSRTSGRVEQYF. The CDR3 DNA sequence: TGTGCCAGCAGCCGGACTAGCGGGAGAGTCGAGCAGTACTTC.

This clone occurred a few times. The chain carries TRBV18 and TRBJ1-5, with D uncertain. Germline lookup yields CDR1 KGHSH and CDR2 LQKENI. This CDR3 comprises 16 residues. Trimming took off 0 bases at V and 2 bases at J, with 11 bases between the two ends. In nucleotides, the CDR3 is TGTGCCAGCTCACCACCGGGGAGGGTAGGCAATCAGCCCCAGCATTTT. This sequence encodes CASSPPGRVGNQPQHF.

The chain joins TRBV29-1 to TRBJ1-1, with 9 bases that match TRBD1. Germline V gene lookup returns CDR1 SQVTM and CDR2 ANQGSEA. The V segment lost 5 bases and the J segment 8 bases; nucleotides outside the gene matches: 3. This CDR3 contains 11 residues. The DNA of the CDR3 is TGCAGCGTTACGACAGGGGGAGAAGCTTTCTTT. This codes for CSVTTGGEAFF.

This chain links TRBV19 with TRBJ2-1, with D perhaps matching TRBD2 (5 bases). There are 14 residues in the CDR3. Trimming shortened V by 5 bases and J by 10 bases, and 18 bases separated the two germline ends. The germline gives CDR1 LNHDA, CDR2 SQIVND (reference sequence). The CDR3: CASSEADLTFEQFF. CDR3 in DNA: TGTGCCAGTAGTGAAGCGGACCTCACCTTCGAGCAGTTCTTC.

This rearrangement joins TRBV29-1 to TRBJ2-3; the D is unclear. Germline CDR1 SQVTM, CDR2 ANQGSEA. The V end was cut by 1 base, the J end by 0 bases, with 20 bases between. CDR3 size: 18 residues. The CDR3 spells CSVEGLQLKYTSTDTQYF. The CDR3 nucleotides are TGCAGCGTTGAAGGACTTCAGCTAAAATACACTAGCACAGATACGCAGTATTTT.

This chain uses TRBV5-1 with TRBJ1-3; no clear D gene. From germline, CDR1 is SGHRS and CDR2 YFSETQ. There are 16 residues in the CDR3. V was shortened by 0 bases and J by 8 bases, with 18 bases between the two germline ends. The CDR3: CASSLDLSGVSDTIYF. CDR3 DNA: TGCGCCAGCAGCTTGGATCTTTCCGGTGTGTCGGACACCATATATTTT.

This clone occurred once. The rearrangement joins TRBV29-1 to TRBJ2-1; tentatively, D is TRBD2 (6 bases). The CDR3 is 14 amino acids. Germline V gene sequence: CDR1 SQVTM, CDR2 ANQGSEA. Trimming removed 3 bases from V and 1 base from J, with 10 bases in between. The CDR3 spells CSVERDLSYNEQFF. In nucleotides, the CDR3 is TGCAGCGTTGAGCGGGACTTGTCCTACAATGAGCAGTTCTTC.

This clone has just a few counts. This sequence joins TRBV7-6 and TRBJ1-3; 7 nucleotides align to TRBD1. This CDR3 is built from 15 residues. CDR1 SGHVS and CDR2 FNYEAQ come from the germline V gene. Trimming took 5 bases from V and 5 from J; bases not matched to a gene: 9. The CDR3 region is CASSQQGDNRNTIYF. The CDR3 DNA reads TGTGCCAGCAGCCAGCAGGGGGATAATAGAAACACCATATATTTT.

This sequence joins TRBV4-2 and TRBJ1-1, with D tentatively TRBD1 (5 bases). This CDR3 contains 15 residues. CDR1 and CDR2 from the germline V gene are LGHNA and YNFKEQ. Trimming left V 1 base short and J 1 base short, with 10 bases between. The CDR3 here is CASSQVGRGNTEAFF. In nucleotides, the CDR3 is TGTGCCAGCAGCCAAGTGGGGCGAGGGAACACTGAAGCTTTCTTT.

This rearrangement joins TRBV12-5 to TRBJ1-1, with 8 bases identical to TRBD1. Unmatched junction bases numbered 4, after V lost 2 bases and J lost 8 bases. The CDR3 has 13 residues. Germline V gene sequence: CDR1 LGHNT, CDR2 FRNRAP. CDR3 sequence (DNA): TGTGCTAGTGGTTTGCGACAGGGGAGCGAAGCTTTCTTT. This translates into CASGLRQGSEAFF.

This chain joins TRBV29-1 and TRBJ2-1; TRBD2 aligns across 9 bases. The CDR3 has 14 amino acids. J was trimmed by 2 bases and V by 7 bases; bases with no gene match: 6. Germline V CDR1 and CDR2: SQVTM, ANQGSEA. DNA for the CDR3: TGCAGCGCCCTTAGCGGGAGTCCCTACAATGAGCAGTTCTTC. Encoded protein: CSALSGSPYNEQFF.

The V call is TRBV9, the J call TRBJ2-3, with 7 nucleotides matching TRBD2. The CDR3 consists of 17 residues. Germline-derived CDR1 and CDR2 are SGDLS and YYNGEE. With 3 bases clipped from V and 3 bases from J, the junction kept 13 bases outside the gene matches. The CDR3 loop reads CASSGETSGGGTDTQYF. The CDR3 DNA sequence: TGTGCCAGCAGCGGAGAAACTAGTGGGGGGGGAACAGATACGCAGTATTTT.

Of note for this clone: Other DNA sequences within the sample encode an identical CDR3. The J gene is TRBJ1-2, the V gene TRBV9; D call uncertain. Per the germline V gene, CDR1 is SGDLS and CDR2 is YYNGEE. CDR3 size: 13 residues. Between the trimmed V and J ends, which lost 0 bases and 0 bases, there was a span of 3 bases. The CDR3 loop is CASSVATNYGYTF. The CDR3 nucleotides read TGTGCCAGCAGCGTAGCAACTAACTATGGCTACACCTTC. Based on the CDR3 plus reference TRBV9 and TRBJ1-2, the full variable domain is DSGVTQTPKHLITATGQRVTLRCSPRSGDLSVYWYQQSLDQGLQFLIQYYNGEERAKGNILERFSAQQFPDLHSELNLSSLELGDSALYFCASSVATNYGYTFGSGTRLTVV.

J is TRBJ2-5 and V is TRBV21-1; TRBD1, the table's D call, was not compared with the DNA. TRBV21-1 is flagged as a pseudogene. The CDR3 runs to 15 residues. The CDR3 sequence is CASSVRQGKSETQYF. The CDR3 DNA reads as TGTGCCAGCAGCGTGCGACAGGGTAAATCAGAGACCCAGTACTTC.

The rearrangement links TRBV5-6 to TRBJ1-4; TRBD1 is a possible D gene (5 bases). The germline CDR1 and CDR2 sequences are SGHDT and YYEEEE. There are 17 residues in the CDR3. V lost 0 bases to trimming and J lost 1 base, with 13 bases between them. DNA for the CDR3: TGTGCCAGCAGCTTGGTAGGGGCCGCAAAAACTAATGAAAAACTGTTTTTT. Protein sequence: CASSLVGAAKTNEKLFF.

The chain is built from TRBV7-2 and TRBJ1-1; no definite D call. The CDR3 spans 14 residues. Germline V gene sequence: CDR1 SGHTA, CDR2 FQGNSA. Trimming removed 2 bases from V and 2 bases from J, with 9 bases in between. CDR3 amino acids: CASSLMYVNTEAFF. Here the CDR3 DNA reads TGTGCCAGCAGCTTAATGTATGTTAACACTGAAGCTTTCTTT.

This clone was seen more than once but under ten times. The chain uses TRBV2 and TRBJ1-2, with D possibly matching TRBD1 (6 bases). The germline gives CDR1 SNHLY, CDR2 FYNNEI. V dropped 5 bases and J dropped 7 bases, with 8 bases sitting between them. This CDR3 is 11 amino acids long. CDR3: CASSFRGGYTF. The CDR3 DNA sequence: TGTGCCAGCAGTTTCAGGGGTGGCTACACCTTC.

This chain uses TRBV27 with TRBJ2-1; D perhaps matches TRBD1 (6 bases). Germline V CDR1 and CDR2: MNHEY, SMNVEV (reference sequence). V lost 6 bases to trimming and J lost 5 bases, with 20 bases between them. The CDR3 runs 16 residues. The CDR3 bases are TGTGCCAGCAGGAGAGTTAGGAGGACAGAAGACAATGAGCAGTTCTTC. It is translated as CASRRVRRTEDNEQFF.

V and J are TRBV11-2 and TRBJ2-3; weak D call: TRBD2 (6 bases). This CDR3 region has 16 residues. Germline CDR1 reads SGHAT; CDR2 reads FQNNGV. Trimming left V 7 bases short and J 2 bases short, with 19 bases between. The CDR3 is CASTQGSGAVTDTQYF. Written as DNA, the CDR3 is TGTGCCAGCACCCAAGGATCGGGAGCGGTCACAGATACGCAGTATTTT.

The CDR3 spells CASSLPGGHETQYF. The CDR3, as DNA: TGTGCCAGCAGTCTCCCGGGGGGCCATGAGACCCAGTACTTC. V is TRBV28 and J is TRBJ2-5, with D possibly matching TRBD2 (7 bases). Germline CDR1 reads MDHEN; CDR2 reads SYDVKM. The CDR3 runs 14 residues. V was shortened by 5 bases and J by 5 bases, with 15 bases between the two germline ends.

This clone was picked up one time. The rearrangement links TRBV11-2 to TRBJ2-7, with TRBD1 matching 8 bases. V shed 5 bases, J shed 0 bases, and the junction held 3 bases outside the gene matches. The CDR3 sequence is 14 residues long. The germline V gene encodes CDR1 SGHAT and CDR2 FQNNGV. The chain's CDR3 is CASSQDRGSYEQYF. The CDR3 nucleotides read TGTGCCAGCAGCCAAGACAGGGGCTCCTACGAGCAGTACTTC.